Listed below are T cell receptor beta chains from one sample, sequenced in a study of T-cell reconstitution after alpha-beta-depleted transplantation in children. TCRdb recomputed calls from the PCR reads with MiXCR, one row per CDR3 protein. The sample has 250,000 to 350,000 distinct CDR3 sequences; approximately 20% are singletons. This specimen consisted of PBMCs, mostly from graft donor cells, obtained 180 days after TCRalphabeta/CD19-depleted stem cell transplant. The receptors here all came from a male patient aged 10-17 years who had a stem cell transplant for acute lymphoblastic leukemia, so the T cells may come from the graft donor. Both conserved end residues are part of each CDR3. The D gene is left open where the match is weak. Part of the rows lack a size; the others show once, few, many or a class for expanded clones.

cdr3_length d_call clone_size j_call v_call cdr3_aa cdr3_nt
13 . few TRBJ2-1 TRBV3-1 CASSQASYNEQFF TGTGCCAGCAGCCAAGCCTCCTACAATGAGCAGTTCTTC
16 TRBD2 . TRBJ2-2 TRBV7-2 CASSLFRGVNTGELFF TGTGCCAGCAGCTTATTTCGGGGGGTGAACACCGGGGAGCTGTTTTTT
17 TRBD2 few TRBJ2-1 TRBV5-1 CASSSLAGGVDYNEQFF TGCGCCAGCAGCTCCTTAGCGGGAGGGGTTGATTACAATGAGCAGTTCTTC
14 . few TRBJ1-1 TRBV20-1 CSALPSGRGTEAFF TGCAGTGCTCTACCCTCAGGGCGAGGTACTGAAGCTTTCTTT
18 . few TRBJ1-3 TRBV7-6 CASSSRRAGPIRGNTIYF TGTGCCAGCAGCTCAAGGCGCGCGGGACCAATCCGTGGAAACACCATATATTTT
14 TRBD2 few TRBJ2-7 TRBV12-3/TRBV12-4 CASSLTSSSYEQYF TGTGCCAGCAGTTTGACTAGCAGCTCCTACGAGCAGTACTTC
16 . . TRBJ2-7 TRBV27 CASSFIWRRSSYEQYF TGTGCCAGCAGTTTCATTTGGCGGAGGAGCTCCTACGAGCAGTACTTC
13 TRBD1 few TRBJ1-5 TRBV12-3/TRBV12-4 CASRGTGGQPQHF TGTGCCAGCAGGGGGACAGGGGGTCAGCCCCAGCATTTT
13 . . TRBJ2-1 TRBV7-3 CASSFLTGNEQFF TGTGCCAGCAGCTTTCTGACTGGCAATGAGCAGTTCTTC
15 . . TRBJ2-4 TRBV6-1 CASRTWEDKRYIQYF TGTGCCAGCAGGACTTGGGAAGATAAGAGGTACATTCAGTACTTC
16 TRBD1 . TRBJ2-1 TRBV18 CASSPFGDRTYNEQFF TGTGCCAGCTCACCATTTGGGGACAGGACCTACAATGAGCAGTTCTTC
14 TRBD2 few TRBJ2-7 TRBV7-9 CASSYGLAPYEQYF TGTGCCAGCAGCTACGGACTAGCACCCTACGAGCAGTACTTC